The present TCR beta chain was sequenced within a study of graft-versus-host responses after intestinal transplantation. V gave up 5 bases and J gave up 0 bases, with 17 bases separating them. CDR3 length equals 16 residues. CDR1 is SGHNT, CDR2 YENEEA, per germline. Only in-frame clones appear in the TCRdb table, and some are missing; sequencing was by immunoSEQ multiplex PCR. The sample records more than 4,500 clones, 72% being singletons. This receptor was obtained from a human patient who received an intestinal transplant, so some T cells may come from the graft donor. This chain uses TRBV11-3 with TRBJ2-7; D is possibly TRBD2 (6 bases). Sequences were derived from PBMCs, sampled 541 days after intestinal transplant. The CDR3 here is CASSPRWGESSYEQYF. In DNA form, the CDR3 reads TGTGCCAGCAGCCCCCGTTGGGGGGAATCCTCCTACGAGCAGTACTTC.